The 13 T cell receptor beta chains presented below share a single source sample, sequenced in a study of T cell responses to AZD1222 COVID-19 vaccine. The method was immunoSEQ multiplex PCR; TCRdb's version includes in-frame clones alone and lacks a portion of them. The data contain around 120,000 clones, roughly 84% of them seen just once; the ten biggest clones take up 5.5% to 8%. Material: peripheral blood, obtained on day 0 of AZD1222 vaccination. The receptor set was obtained from an adult in good health.

The chain has TRBV12-3 or TRBV12-4 and TRBJ1-5; perhaps TRBD1 as D (5 bases). The CDR3 spans 13 residues. V lost 6 bases, J lost 5 bases, and 11 bases lay in between. The DNA for the CDR3 is TGTGCCAGCAGCTCTTGGGGGGATCAGCCCCAGCATTTT. Translation: CASSSWGDQPQHF.

The chain uses TRBV6-1 and TRBJ1-3; D uncertain. Germline V gene sequence: CDR1 MNHNS, CDR2 SASEGT. Trimming took off 3 bases at V and 4 bases at J, with 16 bases between the two ends. This CDR3 spans 16 amino acids. The CDR3 spells CASSEAPPAGGNTIYF. CDR3 coding DNA: TGTGCCAGCAGTGAGGCCCCCCCGGCCGGGGGAAACACCATATATTTT.

A single count supports this clone. V is TRBV18 and J is TRBJ2-2, with TRBD1 as a possible D gene (5 bases). Germline CDR1 reads KGHSH; CDR2 reads LQKENI. This CDR3 has 17 residues. V was clipped by 4 bases and J by 5 bases, with 20 bases between them. The chain's CDR3 is CASSQRLRQGLTGELFF. The DNA for the CDR3 is TGTGCCAGCTCACAAAGACTGAGGCAGGGTCTTACCGGGGAGCTGTTTTTT. Combining the CDR3 with reference TRBV18 and TRBJ2-2 gives the whole variable domain NAGVMQNPRHLVRRRGQEARLRCSPMKGHSHVYWYRQLPEEGLKFMVYLQKENIIDESGMPKERFSAEFPKEGPSILRIQQVVRGDSAAYFCASSQRLRQGLTGELFFGEGSRLTVL.

The chain recombines TRBV11-3 with TRBJ1-6, with D possibly matching TRBD1 (5 bases). CDR3 length equals 15 residues. Germline CDR1 is SGHNT and CDR2 is YENEEA. V lost 0 bases and J 5 bases, leaving 8 bases between the germline ends. Written as DNA, the CDR3 is TGTGCCAGCAGCTTAGACAGGGCCCATAATTCACCCCTCCACTTT. It codes for CASSLDRAHNSPLHF.

The chain employs TRBV25-1 and TRBJ2-2; maybe TRBD1 (5 bases). CDR1 is MGHDK and CDR2 is SYGVNS in the germline V gene. V was clipped by 2 bases and J by 3 bases, with 10 bases between them. The CDR3 is 15 residues long. In DNA form, the CDR3 reads TGTGCCAGCAGTGAACCCAGGGTGGACACCGGGGAGCTGTTTTTT. It codes for CASSEPRVDTGELFF. Looking up the rest from reference TRBV25-1 and TRBJ2-2 gives the full variable domain: EADIYQTPRYLVIGTGKKITLECSQTMGHDKMYWYQQDPGMELHLIHYSYGVNSTEKGDLSSESTVSRIRTEHFPLTLESARPSHTSQYLCASSEPRVDTGELFFGEGSRLTVL.

V and J are TRBV5-1 and TRBJ1-1; D is unclear. The V and J ends lost 2 bases and 6 bases respectively, with 17 bases between them. CDR3 length: 15 amino acids. Per germline, CDR1 SGHRS and CDR2 YFSETQ. The CDR3 reads CASSFDVGGLPEAFF. The CDR3 nucleotides are TGCGCCAGCAGCTTTGACGTGGGAGGATTGCCTGAAGCTTTCTTT.

The chain employs TRBV6-5 and TRBJ1-3; the D is unclear. Germline V lookup: CDR1 MNHEY, CDR2 SVGAGI. The V gene lost 6 bases and the J gene lost 1 base, with 7 bases spanning the gap. The CDR3 is 13 amino acids. CDR3 sequence reads: CASSHGSGNTIYF. The CDR3, as DNA: TGTGCCAGCAGCCACGGGTCTGGAAACACCATATATTTT.

The CDR3 sequence is CASSSGTRGQPQHF. The CDR3 bases are TGCGCCAGCAGCTCAGGGACCCGAGGGCAGCCCCAGCATTTT. V and J are TRBV5-1 and TRBJ1-5; maybe TRBD1 (5 bases). This CDR3 is built from 14 residues. Trimming removed 3 bases at V and 7 bases at J, with 14 bases between. Germline values: CDR1 SGHRS, CDR2 YFSETQ. Variable domain in full (rest from reference TRBV5-1 and TRBJ1-5): KAGVTQTPRYLIKTRGQQVTLSCSPISGHRSVSWYQQTPGQGLQFLFEYFSETQRNKGNFPGRFSGRQFSNSRSEMNVSTLELGDSALYLCASSSGTRGQPQHFGDGTRLSIL.

This clone has a handful of counts. V gene TRBV7-9 combines with J gene TRBJ1-2; the D is unclear. From germline, CDR1 is SEHNR and CDR2 FQNEAQ (reference sequence). The CDR3 spans 14 residues. Trimming removed 2 bases from V and 4 bases from J, with 11 bases in between. CDR3 protein: CASSLSEGLYGYTF. For the CDR3, the DNA is TGTGCCAGCAGCTTATCTGAAGGGCTCTATGGCTACACCTTC. Variable domain in full (rest from reference TRBV7-9 and TRBJ1-2): DTGVSQNPRHKITKRGQNVTFRCDPISEHNRLYWYRQTLGQGPEFLTYFQNEAQLEKSRLLSDRFSAERPKGSFSTLEIQRTEQGDSAMYLCASSLSEGLYGYTFGSGTRLTVV.

The chain recombines TRBV19 with TRBJ2-2, with D maybe TRBD2 (6 bases). V shed 6 bases and J shed 0 bases, with 11 bases lying between them. CDR3 length: 15 residues. CDR1 is LNHDA and CDR2 is SQIVND in the germline V gene (reference sequence). For the CDR3, the DNA is TGTGCCAGTAGGACCGGGAGTGCGAACACCGGGGAGCTGTTTTTT. Protein sequence: CASRTGSANTGELFF.

The chain is built from TRBV28 and TRBJ2-7, with D unresolved. The CDR3 extends over 15 amino acids. Trimming cost V 3 bases and J 1 base, with 13 bases left between them. Germline V gives CDR1 MDHEN, CDR2 SYDVKM. CDR3 nucleotide sequence: TGTGCCAGCAGTTTGAGCCCACCGAATTCCTACGAGCAGTACTTC. This gives the protein CASSLSPPNSYEQYF.

This clone was picked up one time. The chain's CDR3 is CASSYSRTSPGELFF. CDR3 DNA sequence: TGTGCCAGCAGTTACTCGCGAACTTCACCCGGGGAGCTGTTTTTT. This chain links TRBV6-5 with TRBJ2-2; D gene uncertain. V was cut by 0 bases and J by 6 bases, with 11 bases left in between. The CDR3 has 15 residues. Germline-derived CDR1 and CDR2 are MNHEY and SVGAGI.

The rearrangement links TRBV4-3 to TRBJ2-7, with 9 positions matching TRBD2. CDR1 LGHNA and CDR2 YSLEER come from the germline V gene. The V gene end was trimmed by 0 bases and the J gene end by 3 bases; junction bases not matched to a gene: 6. This CDR3 has 16 residues. The DNA for the CDR3 is TGCGCCAGCAGCCAAGATCTAGGGCGGGGGGGCTACGAGCAGTACTTC. Its protein is CASSQDLGRGGYEQYF.